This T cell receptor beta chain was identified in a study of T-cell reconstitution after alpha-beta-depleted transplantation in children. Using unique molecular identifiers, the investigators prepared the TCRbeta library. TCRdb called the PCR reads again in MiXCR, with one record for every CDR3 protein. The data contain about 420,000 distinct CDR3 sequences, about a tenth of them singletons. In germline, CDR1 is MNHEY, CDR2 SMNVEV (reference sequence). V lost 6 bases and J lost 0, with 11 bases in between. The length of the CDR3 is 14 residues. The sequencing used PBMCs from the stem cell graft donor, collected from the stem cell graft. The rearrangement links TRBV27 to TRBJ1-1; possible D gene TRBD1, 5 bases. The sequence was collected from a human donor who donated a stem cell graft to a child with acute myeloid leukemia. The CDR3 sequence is CASSPGWVNTEAFF. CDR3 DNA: TGTGCCAGCAGCCCAGGGTGGGTGAACACTGAAGCTTTCTTT.